This TCR beta chain was recovered during a study of lymphopenia after photon versus proton radiotherapy. This CDR3 spans 13 amino acids. The germline gives CDR1 SQVTM, CDR2 ANQGSEA. Trimming pared 4 bases from V and 7 bases from J, leaving 14 bases between. TCRdb's table, derived via immunoSEQ multiplex PCR, lists solely in-frame clones and lacks some. The table has roughly 76,000 clones, 80% to 95% seen once; the top ten hold roughly 2.3%. The source was peripheral blood, collected from a patient treated with photon-based radiotherapy. J is TRBJ2-1 and V is TRBV29-1; D is uncertain. The origin of this receptor is a woman aged 35 to 49 with cholangiocarcinoma. As DNA, the CDR3 is TGCAGCGTTGGGGTCACGGCGAGGAATGAGCAGTTCTTC. Its translation is CSVGVTARNEQFF.